What follows are 11 T cell receptor beta chains derived from one specimen sequenced in a study of blood T cells in healthy people across ages. A second PCR, run for about 7 to 11 cycles, used a sample-barcoded 5' primer plus a J-beta primer mix. TCRdb re-called the 5' RACE reads with MiXCR, one entry per CDR3 protein. Among 1.5 million to 2 million distinct CDR3 sequences listed, roughly 30% were seen once. Sequenced: blood. The receptors come from a woman in her 30s in good health.

The sample holds many counts of this clonotype. This chain links TRBV9 with TRBJ2-6; no definite D call. The CDR3 loop spans 15 amino acids. Trimming removed 3 bases from V and 0 bases from J, with 7 bases in between. Germline V lookup: CDR1 SGDLS, CDR2 YYNGEE. Here the CDR3 reads CASSASFSGANVLTF. The CDR3 DNA reads TGTGCCAGCAGCGCCTCATTCTCTGGGGCCAACGTCCTGACTTTC.

The chain employs TRBV7-2 and TRBJ1-1; D is unclear. Germline lookup yields CDR1 SGHTA and CDR2 FQGNSA. The CDR3 spans 12 residues. V dropped 1 base and J dropped 7 bases, with 7 bases sitting between them. In DNA, the CDR3 is TGTGCCAGCAGCTTAGATCTGGGTGAAGCTTTCTTT. It codes for CASSLDLGEAFF.

The genes are TRBV7-2 and TRBJ2-1; 9 positions agree with TRBD2. CDR3 size: 15 residues. With 6 bases clipped from V and 6 bases from J, the junction kept 9 bases outside the gene matches. Germline-derived CDR1 and CDR2 are SGHTA and FQGNSA. In nucleotides, the CDR3 is TGTGCCAGCAGGTTTGAAGCGGGAGGACTCAATGAGCAGTTCTTC. Its protein is CASRFEAGGLNEQFF.

Many counts were recorded for this clonotype. V and J are TRBV18 and TRBJ2-7, with 7 positions matching TRBD2. Germline CDR1 reads KGHSH; CDR2 reads LQKENI. The CDR3 contains 18 residues. V lost 2 bases, J lost 0 bases, and 13 bases stayed unmatched. CDR3 sequence reads: CASSPVIGGGESSYEQYF. CDR3 DNA: TGTGCCAGCTCACCAGTCATAGGCGGGGGAGAGAGCTCCTACGAGCAGTACTTC.

This clonotype was detected only a few times. This chain joins TRBV4-3 and TRBJ2-1; TRBD1 might be the D (6 bases). The CDR3 is 18 amino acids. V shed 4 bases and J shed 8 bases, with 27 bases lying between them. Germline CDR1 LGHNA, CDR2 YSLEER. The chain's CDR3 is CASSRGPSPPGRVDEQFF. CDR3 bases: TGCGCCAGCAGCCGGGGGCCTTCTCCCCCAGGGCGGGTCGATGAGCAGTTCTTC.

The CDR3, as DNA: TGTGCCAGCAGTTTGACAGGGATGGGTACTGAAGCTTTCTTT. Amino acids: CASSLTGMGTEAFF. The rearrangement uses TRBV27 and TRBJ1-1, with TRBD1 identical over 7 bases. The CDR3 extends over 14 amino acids. V lost 3 bases and J lost 5; bases outside the gene matches: 6. Germline V gene lookup returns CDR1 MNHEY and CDR2 SMNVEV (reference sequence).

This clonotype showed up many times. The CDR3 reads CASSSSGGVLETQYF. DNA of the CDR3: TGTGCCAGCAGTTCCTCGGGGGGGGTGTTAGAGACCCAGTACTTC. This chain links TRBV27 with TRBJ2-5, with TRBD2 matching over 8 bases. With V trimmed by 4 bases and J by 4 bases, 8 bases remained unmatched. This CDR3 contains 15 residues. Germline V gene lookup returns CDR1 MNHEY and CDR2 SMNVEV (reference sequence).

As concerns this clonotype: Given a much more abundant clone one base away, this may be a read error. The CDR3 DNA reads as TGCAGCATTGTGGGGAGAGGGGAGACCCAGTACTTC. It encodes CSIVGRGETQYF. The rearrangement links TRBV29-1 to TRBJ2-7; the D gene is possibly TRBD2 (5 bases). The J call is doubtful: the DNA matches TRBJ2-5 better. Germline CDR1 is SQVTM and CDR2 is ANQGSEA. The CDR3 is 12 amino acids.

As to this clonotype: Being one base from a much bigger clone, this may be a read error. The gene calls are TRBV5-5 and TRBJ2-6, with unresolved D. The CDR3 totals 17 residues. The germline V gene has CDR1 SGHKS and CDR2 YYEKEE (reference sequence). The CDR3 spells CACSTASAQSGANVLTF. CDR3 bases: TGTGCCTGCAGCACTGCCAGCGCCCAATCTGGGGCCAACGTCCTGACTTTC. The full variable domain, rest sourced from reference TRBV5-5 and TRBJ2-6, is DAGVTQSPTHLIKTRGQQVTLRCSPISGHKSVSWYQQVLGQGPQFIFQYYEKEERGRGNFPDRFSARQFPNYSSELNVNALLLGDSALYLCACSTASAQSGANVLTFGAGSRLTVL.

The table lists this clonotype with a few counts. The rearrangement joins TRBV11-2 to TRBJ2-1, with 9 bases that match TRBD1. The junction had 8 bases not matched to a gene; V was cut back by 1 base and J by 7 bases. CDR1 is SGHAT, CDR2 FQNNGV, per germline. CDR3 length: 16 amino acids. The CDR3 DNA sequence: TGTGCCAGCAGCTTAGGGAAGACAGGGGGGGAAAATGAGCAGTTCTTC. Translating it yields CASSLGKTGGENEQFF.

The CDR3 DNA is TGCGCCAGCAGCCAAGGGTTCGGTGATTCACCCCTCCACTTT. Translation gives CASSQGFGDSPLHF. This chain uses TRBV4-3 with TRBJ1-6, with D hard to call. The germline V gene encodes CDR1 LGHNA and CDR2 YSLEER. The CDR3 runs to 14 residues. Trimming cost V 1 base and J 8 bases, with 9 bases left between them.